The clone carrying this TCR beta chain turned up a few times. The record originates from a study of blood T cell repertoires in COVID-19. Trimming took 5 bases from V and 7 from J, leaving 23 bases between them. CDR3 size: 16 residues. The germline gives CDR1 SEHNR, CDR2 FQNEAQ (reference sequence). Only in-frame clones appear in the TCRdb table, and some are missing; sequencing was by immunoSEQ multiplex PCR. This table has fewer than 120,000 clones, approximately 67% appearing once. The chain joins TRBV7-9 to TRBJ1-2; D perhaps matches TRBD1 (5 bases). The source is a woman between 55 and 75 years old with acute or convalescent COVID-19. Sequencing input: peripheral blood. The CDR3 reads CASSPASGRGGSGYTF. The CDR3 DNA is TGTGCCAGCAGCCCAGCTTCGGGGAGGGGAGGTAGTGGCTACACCTTC. The full variable domain, its missing parts supplied by reference TRBV7-9 and TRBJ1-2, is DTGVSQNPRHKITKRGQNVTFRCDPISEHNRLYWYRQTLGQGPEFLTYFQNEAQLEKSRLLSDRFSAERPKGSFSTLEIQRTEQGDSAMYLCASSPASGRGGSGYTFGSGTRLTVV.